A selection of T cell receptor beta chains follows, all from one sample in a study of graft-versus-host responses after intestinal transplantation. Libraries were prepared by immunoSEQ multiplex PCR; TCRdb keeps only in-frame clonotypes and omits some of them. This table holds about 120,000 clones, just over 90% found once. Antigens for these TCRs are unknown. This sample comprised unstimulated CD4+ T cells sorted from spleen or lymph node cells, obtained before intestinal transplant. The source is a human donor who received an intestinal transplant. Each CDR3 is given with its conserved first and last residue. The D gene is left open where the match is weak. Rows may omit the clone size; those that give it use once, few, many or a size class.

J,D,V,size,DNA,CDR3
TRBJ1-1,.,TRBV6-1,.,TGTGCCAGCATCAGGGGCCGGGTCACTGAAGCTTTCTTT,CASIRGRVTEAFF
TRBJ2-7,.,TRBV2,.,TGTGCCAGCAGCCCCAGGGGGGTACCCTACGAGCAGTACTTC,CASSPRGVPYEQYF
TRBJ2-2,TRBD2,TRBV28,.,TGTGCCAGCAGTTTACAGACTAGCGGGAAGACCGGGGAGCTGTTTTTT,CASSLQTSGKTGELFF
TRBJ2-2,.,TRBV7-2,.,TGTGCCAGCAGCTTAGGGACAGCGAACACCGGGGAGCTGTTTTTT,CASSLGTANTGELFF
TRBJ2-1,.,TRBV6-1,.,TGTGCCAGCAGTGAATACGCGAGGGTTGCTGGGAATGAGCAGTTCTTC,CASSEYARVAGNEQFF
TRBJ2-5,.,TRBV5-1,.,TGCGCCAGCAGCTTACAGGGTAGCGGGGAGACCCAGTACTTC,CASSLQGSGETQYF
TRBJ1-2,TRBD1,TRBV7-9,.,TGTGCCAGCAGCTTACTTTACAGGGGAGAAGGCTATGGCTACACCTTC,CASSLLYRGEGYGYTF
TRBJ1-4,TRBD1,TRBV28,.,TGTGCCAGCAGACAAACAGGGGGAGAAAAACTGTTTTTT,CASRQTGGEKLFF
TRBJ2-1,TRBD1,TRBV5-6,.,TGTGCCAGCAGCTTGTTACAGGGGTCCTACAATGAGCAGTTCTTC,CASSLLQGSYNEQFF
TRBJ2-7,TRBD2,TRBV5-4,.,TGTGCCAGCAGCCCAAGCGGGAGCTCCTACGAGCAGTACTTC,CASSPSGSSYEQYF
TRBJ2-2,TRBD2,TRBV15,.,TGTGCCACCAGCAGAGATCAGGGAGCGGGGGGGCCGGTAGGCACCGGGGAGCTGTTTTTT,CATSRDQGAGGPVGTGELFF
TRBJ1-2,TRBD1,TRBV5-1,.,TGCGCCAGCAGCGAGGGCGGGACAGGGGGCTATGGCTACACCTTC,CASSEGGTGGYGYTF
TRBJ2-4,TRBD1,TRBV6-1,once,TGTGCCAGCAGGGTCGACAGGGATGGAAACATTCAGTACTTC,CASRVDRDGNIQYF
TRBJ2-4,.,TRBV6-6,.,TGTGCCAGCAGTTCCGGGGGGGACAGTGCCAAAAACATTCAGTACTTC,CASSSGGDSAKNIQYF
TRBJ2-3,TRBD2,TRBV7-9,.,TGTGCCAGCAGCTTCGGGTCGAGTAGCGGGACAGATACGCAGTATTTT,CASSFGSSSGTDTQYF
TRBJ2-7,TRBD1,TRBV6-5,.,TGTGCCAGCAGAACCGGGACAGGGACCGAGCAGTACTTC,CASRTGTGTEQYF
TRBJ1-4,.,TRBV11-2,.,TGTGCCAGCAGCCCTACTAATGAAAAACTGTTTTTT,CASSPTNEKLFF
TRBJ2-3,TRBD2,TRBV30,.,TGTGCCTGGAGTGTGTCTAGCGGGAGGGTAGATACGCAGTATTTT,CAWSVSSGRVDTQYF
TRBJ1-6,TRBD1,TRBV7-2,.,TGTGCCAGCAGCCCCGGGACAGGGGAACATTCACCCCTCCACTTT,CASSPGTGEHSPLHF
TRBJ1-1,.,TRBV7-8,once,TGTGCCAGCAGCTTAGACCTAGGGACAAACACTGAAGCTTTCTTT,CASSLDLGTNTEAFF
TRBJ2-7,TRBD2,TRBV10-3,.,TGTGCCATCAGTGACCAGGGGCTAGCGGGAGAAGACTACGAGCAGTACTTC,CAISDQGLAGEDYEQYF
TRBJ1-5,.,TRBV19,.,TGTGCCAGTAGTCCGCAGGGTCCCCAGCCCCAGCATTTT,CASSPQGPQPQHF
TRBJ2-7,.,TRBV7-2,.,TGTGCCAGCAGCTTATGGCAATACTCCTACGAGCAGTACTTC,CASSLWQYSYEQYF
TRBJ1-2,.,TRBV6-5,few,TGTGCCAGCAGCCCCCGGGACAAGAACTATGGCTACACCTTC,CASSPRDKNYGYTF
TRBJ2-7,.,TRBV28,.,TGTGCCAGCAGTCCCGGCGGGATTATACGTTACGAGCAGTACTTC,CASSPGGIIRYEQYF
TRBJ2-1,.,TRBV27,.,TGTGCCAGCAGTGCGGGTCCTCAATCCTACAATGAGCAGTTCTTC,CASSAGPQSYNEQFF
TRBJ2-1,.,TRBV13,.,TGTGCCAGCAGCCCAAACGGAGCAGACCACTACAATGAGCAGTTCTTC,CASSPNGADHYNEQFF
TRBJ2-1,.,TRBV7-9,.,TGTGCCAGCAGCTTAGTGCAACCCACGGGTCGGTTCTTC,CASSLVQPTGRFF
TRBJ1-2,.,TRBV27,.,TGTGCCAGCAGCCCTGGGGTGCAGGGCTTCTATGGCTACACCTTC,CASSPGVQGFYGYTF
TRBJ2-7,TRBD2,TRBV10-3,few,TGTGCCATCAGTGAGGGGAAGGGAGGGCTTTACGAGCAGTACTTC,CAISEGKGGLYEQYF
TRBJ2-4,.,TRBV19,.,TGTGCCAGTAGTATTGTAGGACTAGCCAAAAACATTCAGTACTTC,CASSIVGLAKNIQYF
TRBJ1-4,TRBD1,TRBV10-3,.,TGTGCCATCAGCCCGGGACAGGGGTCGTCCCAGTTTGGTGAAAAACTGTTTTTT,CAISPGQGSSQFGEKLFF
TRBJ1-4,TRBD1,TRBV30,.,TGTGCCTGGAGTCACAGGGGCGAAAAACTGTTTTTT,CAWSHRGEKLFF
TRBJ2-5,TRBD1,TRBV6-6,.,TGTGCCAGCAGTTACCCTACAGGGGGCCAAGAGACCCAGTACTTC,CASSYPTGGQETQYF
TRBJ2-5,TRBD2,TRBV7-3,.,TGTGCCAGCAGCACTAGCGGGAGGGAGACCCAGTACTTC,CASSTSGRETQYF
TRBJ2-1,.,TRBV6-5,.,TGTGCCAGCAGTTACGCCACCGGTTTCTCCTACAATGAGCAGTTCTTC,CASSYATGFSYNEQFF
TRBJ1-5,.,TRBV4-1,.,TGCGCCAGCAGCCAAGAGTCCGGGAATCCCTATCAGCCCCAGCATTTT,CASSQESGNPYQPQHF
TRBJ2-2,TRBD1,TRBV6-5,.,TGTGCCAGCAGTTACTCCGAATACAGGGGAGCCGGGGAGCTGTTTTTT,CASSYSEYRGAGELFF
TRBJ2-7,TRBD1,TRBV27,.,TGTGCCAGCAGTCATACGGACAGGGGGTACGAGCAGTACTTC,CASSHTDRGYEQYF
TRBJ2-1,TRBD2,TRBV5-1,.,TGCGCCAGCAGCAGAGCGGGAGGCCTTTACAATGAGCAGTTCTTC,CASSRAGGLYNEQFF
TRBJ1-1,.,TRBV5-1,.,TGCGCCAGCAGCTGGGGCAGGAGGAACACTGAAGCTTTCTTT,CASSWGRRNTEAFF
TRBJ2-3,.,TRBV7-2,.,TGTGCCAGCAGCCCTGAGGCTACGCAGTATTTT,CASSPEATQYF
TRBJ1-5,.,TRBV10-2,.,TGCGCCAGCACTCTTGACTTGTATCAGCCCCAGCATTTT,CASTLDLYQPQHF
TRBJ2-3,TRBD2,TRBV10-3,.,TGTGCCATCAGTGACGGCGGGAGCGGGACAGATACGCAGTATTTT,CAISDGGSGTDTQYF
TRBJ1-2,TRBD1,TRBV5-1,.,TGCGCCAGCAGTCTTGGGACAGAAAGACTTCAACATGGCTACACCTTC,CASSLGTERLQHGYTF
TRBJ1-2,TRBD1,TRBV6-5,.,TGTGCCAGCAGCCGACAGGGGATTAATGGCTACACCTTC,CASSRQGINGYTF
TRBJ1-5,.,TRBV30,.,TGTGCCTGGAGTGCACCGCTATCTTCGCGGCAGCCCCAGCATTTT,CAWSAPLSSRQPQHF
TRBJ1-2,.,TRBV2,.,TGTGCCAGCAGTGAAGCGGTACGGGGGGCCTTGCCCTTC,CASSEAVRGALPF
TRBJ2-7,.,TRBV1,.,TGCACCAGCAGCCAACACGGACAGGGGGGATATAAATCTTACTTC,CTSSQHGQGGYKSYF